The 25 T cell receptor beta chains below all came from one sample that was sequenced in a study of T-cell memory formation after mild COVID-19 (dated by TCRdb to about 2021). The library came from 5' RACE. Instrument used: Illumina NovaSeq 6000. The public reads were quality trimmed at Q25 with fastp and then assembled into clones with MiXCR by TCRdb, keeping productive beta chains. Each CDR3 protein appears once, grouped with its most common genes and DNA. The sample records around 530,000 distinct CDR3 sequences, about 20% of which are singletons. The top ten clonotypes cover about 8.7% of the sample. The sequenced material came from PBMCs or a T cell subset sorted from them (not recorded which). These receptor sequences come from an adult woman who had mild COVID-19 (a few samples of this study predate the infection). The sample titles of this study are shuffled in the database, so cell type and time point are left out; the donor was told from shared clones.

This clonotype showed up just a few times. This chain links TRBV7-6 with TRBJ1-2; 9 bases are shared with TRBD1. CDR1 is SGHVS and CDR2 is FNYEAQ in the germline V gene. The CDR3 is made up of 13 amino acids. V was clipped by 3 bases and J by 8 bases; unmatched bases: 4. The DNA for the CDR3 is TGTGCCAGCAGCTTTGGACAGGGGAGCGGCTACACCTTC. This encodes CASSFGQGSGYTF.

This chain uses TRBV21-1 with TRBJ2-1; TRBD1, the table's D call, lacks a check against the DNA. TRBV21-1 is recorded as a pseudogene. CDR3 length equals 17 residues. CDR3 DNA sequence: TGTGCCAGCAGCAAAGAGGGGGACAGGGAAGGGCCCAATGAGCAGTTCTTC. Translation: CASSKEGDREGPNEQFF.

The table lists this clonotype with a few counts. CDR3 in DNA: TGTGCCAGTAGTCTCCGACTAGCGGCCACAGATACGCAGTATTTT. This gives the protein CASSLRLAATDTQYF. J is TRBJ2-3 and V is TRBV19, with 9 nucleotides matching TRBD2. V shed 5 bases, J shed 2 bases, and the junction held 5 bases outside the gene matches. The CDR3 is 15 residues long. The germline V gene encodes CDR1 LNHDA and CDR2 SQIVND (reference sequence).

This clonotype was recorded a few times. The V and J genes are TRBV3-1 and TRBJ2-1; D might be TRBD1 or TRBD2, each matching 6 bases. This CDR3 is built from 16 residues. Germline V gene lookup returns CDR1 LGHDT and CDR2 YNNKEL (reference sequence). The V and J ends lost 1 base and 9 bases respectively, with 19 bases between them. CDR3 sequence: CASSQGRETRGFEQFF. The CDR3 region has the DNA TGTGCCAGCAGCCAAGGTCGTGAGACTAGGGGGTTTGAGCAGTTCTTC.

In its sample, this clonotype was seen once. The chain carries TRBV29-1 and TRBJ2-5; the match to TRBD1 covers 10 bases. Trimming removed 3 bases from V and 5 bases from J; junction bases left unmatched: 9. CDR1 is SQVTM, CDR2 ANQGSEA, per germline. The CDR3 is made up of 15 amino acids. CDR3 in DNA: TGCAGCGTTGAGCCGGTGACAGGGGGCCTGGAGACCCAGTACTTC. Translated, it gives CSVEPVTGGLETQYF.

The gene calls are TRBV15 and TRBJ2-4, with 8 bases that match TRBD1. V was pared by 1 base and J by 8 bases, with 10 bases of the junction left unmatched. The germline V gene encodes CDR1 LNHNV and CDR2 YYDKDF (reference sequence). This CDR3 region has 16 residues. CDR3 DNA: TGTGCCACCAGCAGAGGCGACGGACAGGGAAGGGACATTCAGTACTTC. It codes for CATSRGDGQGRDIQYF.

The J gene is TRBJ1-1, the V gene TRBV7-8; 7 bases are a match to TRBD1. The trim removed 5 bases at V and 1 base at J, leaving 10 bases unmatched. The V gene's germline CDR1 is SGHVS and CDR2 FQNEAQ. The CDR3 runs 16 residues. CDR3 nucleotide sequence: TGTGCCAGCAGCCCGATCAGGTGGACAGGGAACACTGAAGCTTTCTTT. Residues: CASSPIRWTGNTEAFF.

The chain employs TRBV5-1 and TRBJ2-2; weak D call: TRBD2 (5 bases). The germline V gene encodes CDR1 SGHRS and CDR2 YFSETQ. CDR3 length: 14 amino acids. V gave up 4 bases and J gave up 6 bases, with 13 bases separating them. The CDR3: CASSAATTAGELFF. CDR3 bases: TGCGCCAGCAGCGCGGCGACTACCGCCGGGGAGCTGTTTTTT.

This clonotype was seen repeatedly, ten times or more. The gene calls are TRBV29-1 and TRBJ2-1; D gene unclear. Germline V gene sequence: CDR1 SQVTM, CDR2 ANQGSEA. V lost 3 bases to trimming and J lost 6 bases, with 15 bases between them. CDR3 length: 14 amino acids. CDR3 DNA sequence: TGCAGCGTTGATCCGGGTCTTGGGCGCAATGAGCAGTTCTTC. Its translation is CSVDPGLGRNEQFF.

This clonotype appeared a few times. The chain recombines TRBV7-2 with TRBJ2-5, with D perhaps matching TRBD2 (6 bases). Deletions cut 5 bases from V and 7 bases from J, with 17 bases between. Germline assignment: CDR1 SGHTA and CDR2 FQGNSA. The CDR3 runs to 14 residues. CDR3 nucleotides: TGTGCCAGCAGCCCCGGGGCGGGATCGAGGACCCAGTACTTC. Amino acid sequence: CASSPGAGSRTQYF.

The CDR3 loop reads CASSFQNSPLHF. Here the CDR3 DNA reads TGTGCCAGCAGTTTCCAGAATTCACCCCTCCACTTT. The genes are TRBV6-6 and TRBJ1-6; no definite D call. Trimming stripped 4 bases from V and 7 bases from J, with 5 bases between. Germline values: CDR1 MNHNY, CDR2 SVGAGI (reference sequence). The CDR3 length is 12 residues.

The chain links TRBV4-2 to TRBJ2-5; 11 nucleotides align to TRBD2. Trimming removed 4 bases from V and 1 base from J; junction bases left unmatched: 14. The CDR3 totals 19 residues. CDR1 and CDR2 from the germline V gene are LGHNA and YNFKEQ. The CDR3 loop is CASSPATIAGGAFQETQYF. In DNA form, the CDR3 reads TGTGCCAGCAGCCCTGCGACTATAGCGGGGGGGGCATTCCAAGAGACCCAGTACTTC.

The CDR3 DNA is TGCAGTGCTAGAGCGGGACAAGCTAATTCACCCCTCCACTTT. It specifies CSARAGQANSPLHF. J is TRBJ1-6 and V is TRBV20-1; possibly TRBD1 for D (6 bases). In germline, CDR1 is DFQATT, CDR2 SNEGSKA (reference sequence). This CDR3 contains 14 residues. V was pared by 1 base and J by 6 bases, with 10 bases between.

This clonotype was recorded a few times. V usage is TRBV11-2 and J usage is TRBJ1-5, with D possibly being TRBD1 (6 bases). The CDR3 covers 15 residues. V gave up 2 bases and J gave up 7 bases, with 15 bases separating them. Germline CDR1 and CDR2: SGHAT and FQNNGV. The DNA of the CDR3 is TGTGCCAGCAGCTTACGCGAGGGGGGCAGCCAGCCCCAGCATTTT. Protein product: CASSLREGGSQPQHF.

This clonotype has a count of ten or more. The V gene is TRBV20-1, the J gene TRBJ2-3; tentative D call: TRBD2 (6 bases). V gave up 3 bases and J gave up 6 bases, with 16 bases separating them. Germline V gene sequence: CDR1 DFQATT, CDR2 SNEGSKA (reference sequence). This CDR3 is built from 14 residues. The CDR3 coding sequence is TGCAGTGCTAGTCGGCCGGGAGCTGGCGATACGCAGTATTTT. Protein: CSASRPGAGDTQYF.

This chain connects TRBV20-1 to TRBJ1-5; maybe TRBD1 (5 bases). Germline CDR1 is DFQATT and CDR2 is SNEGSKA (reference sequence). CDR3 length: 17 residues. V gave up 0 bases and J gave up 1 base, with 16 bases separating them. CDR3 in amino acids: CSARDRVGTLSNQPQHF. DNA of the CDR3: TGCAGTGCTAGAGATCGGGTCGGGACTTTGAGCAATCAGCCCCAGCATTTT.

This clonotype occurred a few times. The V gene is TRBV20-1, the J gene TRBJ1-1, with 8 bases identical to TRBD1. This CDR3 region has 15 residues. CDR1 is DFQATT, CDR2 SNEGSKA, per germline (reference sequence). V was pared by 1 base and J by 6 bases, with 10 bases of the junction left unmatched. The CDR3 here is CSARAKQGVVAEAFF. As DNA, the CDR3 is TGCAGTGCTAGAGCTAAACAGGGGGTGGTCGCTGAAGCTTTCTTT.

The chain employs TRBV7-9 and TRBJ1-5; no definite D call. V shed 2 bases and J shed 7 bases, with 9 bases lying between them. There are 13 residues in the CDR3. The V gene's germline CDR1 is SEHNR and CDR2 FQNEAQ (reference sequence). The CDR3: CASSLKGSQPQHF. CDR3 coding DNA: TGTGCCAGCAGCTTAAAGGGATCGCAGCCCCAGCATTTT.

This clonotype occurred a few times. The genes are TRBV7-8 and TRBJ2-2; D is perhaps TRBD2 (5 bases). Between the trimmed V and J ends, which lost 5 bases and 1 base, there was a span of 8 bases. Germline V gives CDR1 SGHVS, CDR2 FQNEAQ. The CDR3 is 14 amino acids. CDR3 in amino acids: CASSVRENTGELFF. The CDR3 DNA reads as TGTGCCAGCAGCGTGAGGGAGAACACCGGGGAGCTGTTTTTT. Complete variable domain (other parts from reference TRBV7-8 and TRBJ2-2): GAGVSQSPRYKVAKRGQDVALRCDPISGHVSLFWYQQALGQGPEFLTYFQNEAQLDKSGLPSDRFFAERPEGSVSTLKIQRTQQEDSAVYLCASSVRENTGELFFGEGSRLTVL.

The rearrangement joins TRBV12-3 or TRBV12-4 to TRBJ1-3; D remains ambiguous. The CDR3 loop spans 14 amino acids. V was trimmed by 0 bases and J by 1 base, leaving 4 bases between them. CDR3 region: CASSLAASGNTIYF. Here the CDR3 DNA reads TGTGCCAGCAGTTTAGCTGCTTCTGGAAACACCATATATTTT.

The chain couples TRBV5-6 to TRBJ2-1, with 11 bases aligning to TRBD1. Germline CDR1 reads SGHDT; CDR2 reads YYEEEE. V shed 4 bases and J 7 bases; nucleotides not matched to a gene: 7. The CDR3 consists of 15 residues. The CDR3 loop is CASSPDRGRGNEQFF. The CDR3 DNA is TGTGCCAGCAGCCCGGACAGGGGGCGGGGGAATGAGCAGTTCTTC. Complete variable domain (other parts from reference TRBV5-6 and TRBJ2-1): DAGVTQSPTHLIKTRGQQVTLRCSPKSGHDTVSWYQQALGQGPQFIFQYYEEEERQRGNFPDRFSGHQFPNYSSELNVNALLLGDSALYLCASSPDRGRGNEQFFGPGTRLTVL.

J is TRBJ2-3 and V is TRBV6-2 or TRBV6-3; 7 positions match TRBD2. CDR1 and CDR2 from the germline V gene are MNHEY and SVGEGT. This CDR3 contains 14 residues. Germline trimming cut 6 bases from V and 6 bases from J; bases unmatched to any gene: 9. CDR3 protein: CASRPSGVVDTQYF. CDR3 sequence (DNA): TGTGCCAGCAGACCAAGCGGGGTGGTGGATACGCAGTATTTT.

The V gene is TRBV6-5, the J gene TRBJ2-1; 12 nucleotides align to TRBD2. CDR1 and CDR2 (germline): MNHEY, SVGAGI. V gave up 4 bases and J gave up 5 bases; unmatched junction bases: 12. The CDR3 extends over 18 amino acids. The CDR3 DNA reads as TGTGCCAGCAGTTCGGACCTAGCGGGGGGGCCGGGCCACAATGAGCAGTTCTTC. It specifies CASSSDLAGGPGHNEQFF.

This clonotype has a handful of counts. The genes are TRBV20-1 and TRBJ2-3; 12 bases are shared with TRBD2. The germline gives CDR1 DFQATT, CDR2 SNEGSKA (reference sequence). This CDR3 spans 17 amino acids. With 0 bases clipped from V and 3 bases from J, the junction kept 7 bases outside the gene matches. CDR3 nucleotide sequence: TGCAGTGCTAGAGATCTTCTAGCGGGAGGGCCGACAGATACGCAGTATTTT. It encodes CSARDLLAGGPTDTQYF.

The chain uses TRBV27 and TRBJ1-3; no clear D gene. The CDR3 covers 13 residues. Germline V gene lookup returns CDR1 MNHEY and CDR2 SMNVEV (reference sequence). The ends were cut back, 5 bases at V and 2 bases at J, with 7 bases in the middle. The CDR3 here is CASSMNPGNTIYF. CDR3 sequence (DNA): TGTGCCAGCAGTATGAATCCTGGAAACACCATATATTTT.